Described below is a single T cell receptor beta chain sequence and its context. This clonotype was recorded at least ten times. There is no known antigen for this receptor. Base quality data are lacking; no much larger clone is found one base away. The CDR3 spans 14 residues, from the cysteine through the phenylalanine. Only the CDR3 part of the read is kept: 42 bases, read in frame from the first base. Reading the germline V gene gives CDR1 SNHLY and CDR2 FYNNEI. For this chain, trimming is 6 bases at the V end and 6 bases at the J end, and the number of junction bases without a gene match is 4. These data originate in a study of T cells after yellow fever vaccination (dated by TCRdb to the late 2010s). For the study in its entirety: Libraries from fractions with low cell numbers were prepared with the SMART-Seq v4 Ultra Low Input RNA kit. To follow T-cell clones before and after primary and booster YFV17D yellow fever vaccination, bulk TCR alpha and beta repertoires were sequenced over time. Blood was drawn at multiple timepoints before and after primary and secondary immunization, with bulk PBMC replicates and cell subsets isolated. Two healthy male donors, one aged 18 to 30 and one aged 30 to 40 years, were included in the cohort.

The treatment or condition label on this specimen signifies: live attenuated yellow fever vaccine strain. A standard Ficoll-Paque protocol was used to isolate PBMCs from peripheral blood. Dynabeads CD4 and CD8 positive selection kits were used to isolate the CD4 and CD8 T-cell fractions. RNA was extracted with TriZol from bulk PBMCs, CD4 and CD8 fractions, and dextramer-positive and dextramer-negative fractions. What the authors observed across the whole study: Computational filtering was needed because FACS-sorted repertoires could contain abundant contaminating clonotypes from the bulk population. A small share of clonotypes occurred in both CD4 and CD8 compartments, likely arising from convergent recombination. The secondary T-cell response was found to be weaker but faster than the primary response, with a peak reached on day 5 rather than on day 15. Only two donors were included in the study, so the extent to which the findings can be generalized is limited. Most clones expanded after primary vaccination (around 96% of CD4 and roughly 91% of CD8) were re-detected after the booster, suggesting that broad memory maintenance occurred.

TCR cDNA was synthesized by 5'RACE template switching, through which a universal primer site and unique molecular identifiers were introduced. Priming for cDNA synthesis came from both the TCR alpha and TCR beta constant segments. Library amplification used two PCR steps, and the second PCR step added sample barcodes and sequencing adapters. Sequencing of libraries was performed on Illumina HiSeq 2500 (2x100 bp) or NovaSeq (2x150 bp). As for the authors' bioinformatics: Reads were demultiplexed and collapsed into UMI consensus sequences with MIGEC, and V(D)J alignment was performed with MiXCR. Vaccine-responding clonotypes were identified with edgeR using replicate PBMC samples, with FDR below 0.01 and a log2 fold change above 5 up to day 15 being required. Each bulk clonotype was labeled CD4 or CD8 based on which sequenced repertoire, CD4 or CD8, contained the clonotype at higher abundance. TCRdb handled the public reads itself, with Q25 trimming in fastp and clone calling in MiXCR, and kept productive beta chains. Every distinct CDR3 protein forms one entry, paired with its most common genes and DNA. TCRdb, rather than the study authors, made the V and J calls. The sample table shows about 68,000 distinct CDR3 sequences, and approximately 6.1% are seen once. Approximately 35% of the sample comes from the top ten.

The sequence links TRBV2 to TRBJ2-3; 12 bases in the junction line up with TRBD1. Material: CD8+ T cells sorted from PBMCs, obtained 35 to 50 days after the first yellow fever vaccination. This clonotype was obtained from a man younger than 30 who received the YFV17D yellow fever vaccine. The CDR3 reads CASSGDRGLDTQYF. The DNA sequence is as follows: TGTGCCAGCAGCGGGGACAGGGGGCTTGATACGCAGTATTTT. The CDR3, completed at both ends by the reference TRBV2 and TRBJ2-3 genes, gives the full variable domain EPEVTQTPSHQVTQMGQEVILRCVPISNHLYFYWYRQILGQKVEFLVSFYNNEISEKSEIFDDQFSVERPDGSNFTLKIRSTKLEDSAMYFCASSGDRGLDTQYFGPGTRLTVL.